The 2 T cell receptor beta chains presented below share a single source sample, sequenced in a study of cytomegalovirus exposure and HLA in healthy donors. 13 Jbeta primers and 60 Vbeta primers were used for the PCR. TCRdb's copy holds only in-frame clones and misses some; the assay was immunoSEQ multiplex PCR. This table holds over 150,000 clones, roughly 80% found once. The sequenced sample consisted of PBMCs. The receptor set was obtained from a woman in her forties in good health and CMV-seronegative.

This chain links TRBV27 with TRBJ2-7; a possible D gene is TRBD1 (6 bases). CDR1 is MNHEY and CDR2 is SMNVEV in the germline V gene (reference sequence). Trimming shortened V by 3 bases and J by 5 bases, and 11 bases separated the two germline ends. CDR3 size: 13 residues. CDR3 sequence reads: CASSLGRGNEQYF. In nucleotides, the CDR3 is TGTGCCAGCAGTTTGGGAAGGGGGAACGAGCAGTACTTC.

CDR3: CAWKGQSLRSYEQYF. Written as DNA, the CDR3 is TGTGCCTGGAAGGGGCAGTCACTCCGCTCCTACGAGCAGTACTTC. This chain joins TRBV30 and TRBJ2-7; a weak D match, TRBD1 (5 bases). CDR1 and CDR2 (germline): GTSNPN, SVGIG (reference sequence). Deletions cut 4 bases from V and 0 bases from J, with 16 bases between. This CDR3 comprises 15 residues.